The rows below give T cell receptor beta chains drawn from one sample of a study of T cell responses to AZD1222 COVID-19 vaccine. Assay: immunoSEQ multiplex PCR; the TCRdb copy retains only in-frame clones and omits some. The table lists some 200,000 clones, 90% to 95% of them singletons. The sequences come from peripheral blood, collected 28 days after the second dose of the MenACWY control vaccine. These receptors were collected from an adult who received the MenACWY meningococcal vaccine as a control. Each CDR3 is given with its conserved first and last residue. The D gene is left open where the match is weak. Only some rows state a clone size, as once, few, many or a class for expanded clones.

J	size	V	D	DNA	CDR3
TRBJ1-1	-	TRBV6-2/TRBV6-3	-	TGTGCCAGCAGTTACTCGCCCCCACGGAACACTGAAGCTTTCTTT	CASSYSPPRNTEAFF
TRBJ2-6	-	TRBV3-1/TRBV3-2	-	TGTGCCAGCAGCCCGCCGGGATCTGGGGCCAACGTCCTGACTTTC	CASSPPGSGANVLTF
TRBJ2-7	-	TRBV2	-	TGTGCCAGCAGTGAGGATTTAAGCTCCTACGAGCAGTACTTC	CASSEDLSSYEQYF
TRBJ2-7	-	TRBV6-5	-	TGTGCCAGCAGCCCCGGGGGAGTATACGAGCAGTACTTC	CASSPGGVYEQYF
TRBJ2-1	-	TRBV7-2	TRBD2	TGTGCCAGTAGGGGGGCTAGCGGGAATGAGCAGTTCTTC	CASRGASGNEQFF
TRBJ2-7	-	TRBV7-3	-	TGTGCCAGCAGCCAAAGGGGGGGAGAAGACTACGAGCAGTACTTC	CASSQRGGEDYEQYF
TRBJ1-1	-	TRBV5-1	-	TGCGCCAGCAGCTTGTCCGGAGCTTTCTTT	CASSLSGAFF
TRBJ1-6	-	TRBV28	TRBD1	TGTGCCAGCAGTGCGACAGGGGGCTGGGGATCACCCCTCCACTTT	CASSATGGWGSPLHF
TRBJ2-7	-	TRBV6-1	-	TGTGCCAGCAGTGACGTGGACGAGCAGTACTTC	CASSDVDEQYF
TRBJ1-1	-	TRBV18	-	TGTGCCAGCTCACCATGGACCTTGGACCGGGGGAACACTGAAGCTTTCTTT	CASSPWTLDRGNTEAFF
TRBJ1-4	-	TRBV5-1	-	TGCGCCAGCAGCTTGGGAGTTGGAATAGCAACTAATGAAAAACTGTTTTTT	CASSLGVGIATNEKLFF
TRBJ2-7	-	TRBV18	TRBD2	TGTGCCAGCTCACAGGGACTAGCGGCCTACGAGCAGTACTTC	CASSQGLAAYEQYF
TRBJ1-5	-	TRBV15	-	TGTGCCACCAGCAGAGATGACAGTGGCCAGCCCCAGCATTTT	CATSRDDSGQPQHF
TRBJ2-7	-	TRBV5-6	-	TGTGCCAGCAGCAAGCAGAGCTTCTCCTACGAGCAGTACTTC	CASSKQSFSYEQYF
TRBJ1-1	-	TRBV7-9	-	TGTGCCAGCAGCTTCGAGGGTAGCACTGAAGCTTTCTTT	CASSFEGSTEAFF
TRBJ1-6	-	TRBV2	TRBD1	TGTGCCAGCAGGGCTACAGGGGTTGATTCACCCCTCCACTTT	CASRATGVDSPLHF
TRBJ2-7	once	TRBV25-1	TRBD2	TGTGCCAGCACAAAGGTTAGTCTAGCGGGGAGATACGAGCAGTACTTC	CASTKVSLAGRYEQYF
TRBJ1-2	-	TRBV6-5	TRBD1	TGTGCCAGCAGCCGCGACAGGGGAAATGGCTACACCTTC	CASSRDRGNGYTF
TRBJ1-2	-	TRBV6-5	TRBD1	TGTGCCAGCAGTTCCGCAGGAGGGGGCGCGATTGGCTACACCTTC	CASSSAGGGAIGYTF
TRBJ2-2	once	TRBV9	TRBD1	TGTGCCAGCAGCGGAGCCACAGGGGGCACCGGGGAGCTGTTTTTT	CASSGATGGTGELFF
TRBJ2-1	-	TRBV9	TRBD2	TGTGCCAGCAGCGTATCGGCGGGAGCGGGGAATGAGCAGTTCTTC	CASSVSAGAGNEQFF
TRBJ2-3	-	TRBV12-3/TRBV12-4	-	TGTGCCAGCAGTCTAACAGATACGCAGTATTTT	CASSLTDTQYF
TRBJ1-4	-	TRBV7-6	TRBD1	TGTGCCAGCAGCTCCCAGGGGGAGGGAACTAATGAAAAACTGTTTTTT	CASSSQGEGTNEKLFF
TRBJ1-6	-	TRBV5-6	-	TGTGCCAGCGGTCAGAACAGGGATTCACCCCTCCACTTT	CASGQNRDSPLHF
TRBJ1-1	-	TRBV7-8	TRBD1	TGTGCCAGCAGCCTGCGACAGGGTATATCCCCCACTGAAGCTTTCTTT	CASSLRQGISPTEAFF
TRBJ2-3	-	TRBV6-1	-	TGTGCCAGCAGTGAAGCGGCGGATACGCAGTATTTT	CASSEAADTQYF
TRBJ1-1	once	TRBV6-5	-	TGTGCCACAACGAAAGCGGCTGAAGCTTTCTTT	CATTKAAEAFF
TRBJ2-7	once	TRBV6-1	TRBD1	TGTGCCAGCAGTGAGCAGGGGGCTGGGGAGCAGTACTTC	CASSEQGAGEQYF
TRBJ1-2	-	TRBV28	-	TGTGCCAGCAGTTTGCGGGCGACGGTCGATGGCTACACCTTC	CASSLRATVDGYTF
TRBJ2-1	-	TRBV12-5	TRBD2	TGTGCTAGTGGTCCACCCTTGGCGGGGGGAGGAGATGAGCAGTTCTTC	CASGPPLAGGGDEQFF
TRBJ1-4	-	TRBV28	-	TGTGCCAGCAGTAGGCCTGCAACTAATGAAAAACTGTTTTTT	CASSRPATNEKLFF
TRBJ1-2	-	TRBV28	-	TGTGCCAGCATCTCGACAGATAAAGCCTATGGCTACACCTTC	CASISTDKAYGYTF
TRBJ1-5	once	TRBV30	TRBD1	TGTGCCTGGGCGGGACAGGGGGTGGATCAGCCCCAGCATTTT	CAWAGQGVDQPQHF
TRBJ2-1	-	TRBV19	TRBD2	TGTGCCAGTAGTATCCCCGGGACTAGCGGGAGAGTGAGGAATGAGCAGTTCTTC	CASSIPGTSGRVRNEQFF
TRBJ2-7	-	TRBV6-1	TRBD1	TGTGCCAGCAGTGACGGGACAGGGGGCGACGAGCAGTACTTC	CASSDGTGGDEQYF
TRBJ1-1	-	TRBV29-1	-	TGCAGCGTTGCTCTGAGGACTCGCACTGAAGCTTTCTTT	CSVALRTRTEAFF
TRBJ2-1	-	TRBV7-9	-	TGTGCCAGCAGCTTGAACAATGAGCAGTTCTTC	CASSLNNEQFF
TRBJ2-7	-	TRBV11-1	-	TGTGCCAGCAGCCTGACAGTCTCCTACGAGCAGTACTTC	CASSLTVSYEQYF
TRBJ1-1	-	TRBV15	-	TGTGCCACCGGAGTTGGAGCGAACACTGAAGCTTTCTTT	CATGVGANTEAFF
TRBJ1-5	-	TRBV28	-	TGTGCCAGCAGTCCGGGGCAGGGGATGGGCAATCAGCCCCAGCATTTT	CASSPGQGMGNQPQHF
TRBJ1-1	-	TRBV28	TRBD1	TGTGCCAGCAGGGAGGGGGCAACTGAAGCTTTCTTT	CASREGATEAFF